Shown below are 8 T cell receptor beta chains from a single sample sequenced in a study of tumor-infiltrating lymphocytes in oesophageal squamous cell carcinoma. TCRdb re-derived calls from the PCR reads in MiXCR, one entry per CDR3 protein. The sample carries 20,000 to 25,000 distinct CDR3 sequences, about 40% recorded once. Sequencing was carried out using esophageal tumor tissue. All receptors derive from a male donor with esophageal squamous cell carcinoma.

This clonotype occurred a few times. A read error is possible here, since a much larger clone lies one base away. CDR3: CASSKGGGRELYF. CDR3 in DNA: TGTGCCAGCAGCAAGGGGGGAGGCCGGGAGCTGTATTTT. This chain joins TRBV11-3 and TRBJ2-3; D possibly matches TRBD1 or TRBD2 (6 bases each). Germline loops: CDR1 SGHNT, CDR2 YENEEA. V gave up 5 bases and J gave up 14 bases, with 20 bases separating them. This CDR3 spans 13 amino acids.

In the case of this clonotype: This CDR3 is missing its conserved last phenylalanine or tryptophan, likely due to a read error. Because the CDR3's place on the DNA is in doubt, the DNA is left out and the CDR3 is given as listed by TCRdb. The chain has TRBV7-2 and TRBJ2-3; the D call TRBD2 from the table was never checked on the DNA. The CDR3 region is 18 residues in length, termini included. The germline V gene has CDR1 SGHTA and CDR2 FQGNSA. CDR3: CASSDRTSGTRNEQFFGP.

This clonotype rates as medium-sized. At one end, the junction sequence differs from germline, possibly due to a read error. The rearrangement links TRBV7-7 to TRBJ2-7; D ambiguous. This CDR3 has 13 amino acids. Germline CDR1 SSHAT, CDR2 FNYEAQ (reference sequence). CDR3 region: CASSFPTSDEQYF. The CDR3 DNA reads TGTGCTAGCAGCTTTCCTACTTCCGACGAGCAGTACTTC.

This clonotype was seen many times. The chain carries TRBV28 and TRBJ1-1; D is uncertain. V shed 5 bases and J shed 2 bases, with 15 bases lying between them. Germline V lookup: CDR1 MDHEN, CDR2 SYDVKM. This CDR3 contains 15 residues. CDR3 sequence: CASSGGPGINTEAFF. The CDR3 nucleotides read TGTGCCAGCAGTGGCGGACCTGGGATAAACACTGAAGCTTTCTTT.

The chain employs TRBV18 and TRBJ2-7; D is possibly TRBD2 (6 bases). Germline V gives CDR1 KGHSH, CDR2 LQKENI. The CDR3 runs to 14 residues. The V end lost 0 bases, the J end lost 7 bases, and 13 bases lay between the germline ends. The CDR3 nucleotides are TGTGCCAGCTCACCACCGCGGGGCGACAATGAGCAGTACTTC. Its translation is CASSPPRGDNEQYF.

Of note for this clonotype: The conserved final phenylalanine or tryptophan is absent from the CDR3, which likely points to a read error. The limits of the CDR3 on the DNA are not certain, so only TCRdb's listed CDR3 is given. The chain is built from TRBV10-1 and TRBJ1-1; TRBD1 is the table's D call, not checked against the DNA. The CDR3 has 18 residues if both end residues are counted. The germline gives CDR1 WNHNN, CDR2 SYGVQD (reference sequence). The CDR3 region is CASSPRSRKNKRPSTSAP.

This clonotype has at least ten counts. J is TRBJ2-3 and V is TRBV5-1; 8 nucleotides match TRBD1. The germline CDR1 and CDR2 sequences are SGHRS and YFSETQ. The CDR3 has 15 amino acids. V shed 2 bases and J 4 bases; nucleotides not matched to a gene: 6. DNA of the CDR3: TGCGCCAGCAGCTTCTATGGACAGGGACCAGATACGCAGTATTTT. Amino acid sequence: CASSFYGQGPDTQYF.

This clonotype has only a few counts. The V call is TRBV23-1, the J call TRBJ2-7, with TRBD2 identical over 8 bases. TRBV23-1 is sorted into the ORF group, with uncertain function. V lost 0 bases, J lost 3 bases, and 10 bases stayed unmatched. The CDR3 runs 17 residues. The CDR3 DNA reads TGCGCCAGCAGTCAATCGGGAAGGACTAGCTACGTCTACGAGCAGTACTTC. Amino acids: CASSQSGRTSYVYEQYF.